The rows below give T cell receptor beta chains drawn from one sample of a study of T-cell reconstitution after alpha-beta-depleted transplantation in children. TCRdb used MiXCR to reprocess the PCR reads, holding one entry per CDR3 protein. The table records some 640,000 distinct CDR3 sequences, approximately 17% of them present only once. The specimen comprised PBMCs from the stem cell graft donor, sampled from the stem cell graft. The receptors come from a human donor who donated a stem cell graft to a child with acute myeloid leukemia. Each CDR3 is given with its conserved first and last residue. Each record gives: CDR3 protein, CDR3 DNA, D gene, J gene, clone size, V gene. A D gene is named only where the DNA matches it firmly. Clone size appears in some rows only: once, few, many, or a class for an expanded clone.

CSASGTNLEGSTDTQYF | TGCAGTGCCTCCGGGACTAACCTGGAAGGAAGCACAGATACGCAGTATTTT | TRBD2 | TRBJ2-3 | many | TRBV20-1
CSASHPVDRLDSPLHF | TGCAGTGCTTCTCACCCCGTCGACAGGTTGGATTCACCCCTCCACTTT | - | TRBJ1-6 | - | TRBV20-1
CCALLFETQYF | TGCTGTGCCCTCTTGTTTGAGACCCAGTACTTC | - | TRBJ2-5 | - | TRBV20-1
CASSQDRDTEAFF | TGCGCCAGCAGCCAAGACAGGGACACTGAAGCTTTCTTT | - | TRBJ1-1 | few | TRBV4-3
CATSDSGTGETQYF | TGTGCCACCAGTGATTCCGGGACCGGGGAGACCCAGTACTTC | - | TRBJ2-5 | few | TRBV24-1
CASSPTGVRNQPQHF | TGTGCCAGCAGTCCGACAGGGGTTCGCAATCAGCCCCAGCATTTT | TRBD1 | TRBJ1-5 | - | TRBV27
CASSLVGLVDTYEQYF | TGTGCCAGCAGCTTAGTCGGACTAGTGGATACCTACGAGCAGTACTTC | TRBD2 | TRBJ2-7 | - | TRBV11-1
CASGEVDDGTQYF | TGTGCCAGCGGCGAAGTTGATGATGGGACCCAGTACTTC | - | TRBJ2-5 | few | TRBV6-1
CCASRGGQGRTITGDTQYF | TGCTGTGCTAGCCGGGGGGGGCAGGGAAGGACCATAACGGGGGATACGCAGTATTTT | TRBD2 | TRBJ2-3 | - | TRBV20-1
CASSFGGDGANVLTF | TGTGCCAGCAGCTTTGGGGGGGACGGGGCCAACGTCCTGACTTTC | TRBD2 | TRBJ2-6 | - | TRBV7-9
CSAARMSSYNEQFF | TGCAGTGCAGCACGGATGAGCTCCTACAATGAGCAGTTCTTC | - | TRBJ2-1 | many | TRBV20-1
CASSSRGGGTYEQYF | TGTGCCAGCAGCTCACGGGGGGGCGGCACCTACGAGCAGTACTTC | TRBD2 | TRBJ2-7 | few | TRBV7-2
CASSYYPGQGSGYTF | TGTGCCAGCAGCTATTATCCGGGACAGGGTTCTGGCTACACCTTC | TRBD1 | TRBJ1-2 | many | TRBV6-5
CASSLDWSSDIQYF | TGTGCCAGCAGCTTAGATTGGAGCTCGGACATTCAGTACTTC | - | TRBJ2-4 | - | TRBV7-9
CASSQSPDPNTGELFF | TGCGCCAGCAGCCAGAGTCCCGACCCTAACACCGGGGAGCTGTTTTTT | - | TRBJ2-2 | many | TRBV4-3
CASSLPGTGGFEAFF | TGTGCCAGCAGCTTACCCGGGACAGGGGGATTTGAAGCTTTCTTT | TRBD1 | TRBJ1-1 | - | TRBV11-2
CASSTPTDTSYEQYF | TGTGCCAGCAGCACCCCGACGGACACCTCCTACGAGCAGTACTTC | - | TRBJ2-7 | few | TRBV6-5
CASSARQGNYEQYF | TGCGCCAGCAGTGCAAGACAGGGAAACTACGAGCAGTACTTC | TRBD1 | TRBJ2-7 | few | TRBV5-1
CASSLSLGHALTYEQYF | TGTGCCAGCAGTTTATCCCTGGGACACGCACTTACCTACGAGCAGTACTTC | - | TRBJ2-7 | - | TRBV27
CSVGVLANQPQHF | TGCAGCGTTGGGGTGCTGGCAAATCAGCCCCAGCATTTT | - | TRBJ1-5 | many | TRBV29-1
CSAGRARSNQPQHF | TGCAGTGCCGGAAGGGCGCGTAGCAATCAGCCCCAGCATTTT | - | TRBJ1-5 | many | TRBV20-1
CSARHGTYEQYF | TGCAGTGCTAGGCATGGAACCTACGAGCAGTACTTC | - | TRBJ2-7 | - | TRBV20-1
CASSQQGTLRTGNTIYF | TGTGCCAGCAGCCAACAGGGGACCCTAAGAACTGGAAACACCATATATTTT | TRBD1 | TRBJ1-3 | few | TRBV7-2
CSARAGFSYSYEQYF | TGCAGTGCTAGAGCGGGGTTCTCATACTCCTACGAGCAGTACTTC | - | TRBJ2-7 | many | TRBV20-1
CAISESIGSGDTEAFF | TGTGCCATCAGTGAGTCGATAGGGTCAGGGGACACTGAAGCTTTCTTT | - | TRBJ1-1 | many | TRBV10-3
CSAREENSPLHF | TGCAGTGCTAGGGAAGAGAATTCACCCCTCCACTTT | - | TRBJ1-6 | few | TRBV20-1
CASSLVGMQPQHF | TGTGCCAGCAGTTTGGTAGGGATGCAGCCCCAGCATTTT | - | TRBJ1-5 | - | TRBV12-3/TRBV12-4
CASSQDRQGEAFF | TGTGCCAGCAGCCAAGATAGACAGGGTGAAGCTTTCTTT | TRBD1 | TRBJ1-1 | many | TRBV4-2
CASSQVLKGGTDTQYF | TGCGCCAGCAGCCAAGTTTTGAAGGGGGGCACAGATACGCAGTATTTT | - | TRBJ2-3 | - | TRBV4-1
CASKFSGGLTYEQYF | TGTGCCAGCAAATTTAGTGGGGGCCTAACCTACGAGCAGTACTTC | - | TRBJ2-7 | few | TRBV25-1
CSASRQSSYEQYF | TGCAGTGCTTCGAGACAGAGCTCCTACGAGCAGTACTTC | - | TRBJ2-7 | - | TRBV20-1
CASSLEGGLIYEQYF | TGTGCCAGCAGCTTAGAGGGGGGACTGATCTACGAGCAGTACTTC | - | TRBJ2-7 | few | TRBV11-2
CASSLEETGTNQPQHF | TGTGCCAGCAGCTTAGAAGAGACAGGGACTAATCAGCCCCAGCATTTT | TRBD1 | TRBJ1-5 | many | TRBV7-8
CSARHSVRDTQYF | TGCAGTGCTAGACACAGCGTTAGGGATACGCAGTATTTT | - | TRBJ2-3 | many | TRBV20-1
CASSPTGGADTQYF | TGTGCCAGCAGTCCAACAGGGGGCGCAGATACGCAGTATTTT | TRBD1 | TRBJ2-3 | many | TRBV12-3/TRBV12-4
CSATTGKGSNQPQHF | TGCAGCGCTACTACAGGGAAGGGTAGCAATCAGCCCCAGCATTTT | - | TRBJ1-5 | many | TRBV29-1
CASSFHRAYEQYF | TGTGCCAGCAGTTTCCACAGGGCCTACGAGCAGTACTTC | - | TRBJ2-7 | few | TRBV12-3/TRBV12-4
CASRGQGLYNSPLHF | TGTGCCAGCAGGGGACAGGGCCTATATAATTCACCCCTCCACTTT | TRBD1 | TRBJ1-6 | - | TRBV12-3/TRBV12-4
CASSTTGTEAFF | TGTGCCAGCAGTACGACAGGAACTGAAGCTTTCTTT | - | TRBJ1-1 | - | TRBV11-3
CSADAGQVQETQYF | TGCAGTGCGGACGCGGGACAGGTCCAAGAGACCCAGTACTTC | TRBD1 | TRBJ2-5 | many | TRBV20-1
CSADRYTEAFF | TGCAGTGCTGACAGGTACACTGAAGCTTTCTTT | - | TRBJ1-1 | many | TRBV20-1
CASSANPGTSGGGSDTQYF | TGTGCCAGCAGCGCCAATCCCGGGACTAGCGGGGGGGGGTCAGATACGCAGTATTTT | TRBD2 | TRBJ2-3 | - | TRBV7-2
CSARGQNPEAFF | TGCAGTGCTAGGGGACAGAACCCTGAAGCTTTCTTT | TRBD1 | TRBJ1-1 | many | TRBV20-1
CASSVGPDGDYEQYF | TGTGCCAGCAGCGTAGGTCCGGACGGCGACTACGAGCAGTACTTC | - | TRBJ2-7 | many | TRBV9
CSAGYREGTDTQYF | TGCAGTGCTGGCTACAGGGAAGGCACAGATACGCAGTATTTT | - | TRBJ2-3 | many | TRBV20-1
CASSYWDVISYNEQFF | TGTGCCAGCAGTTACTGGGATGTGATCTCCTACAATGAGCAGTTCTTC | - | TRBJ2-1 | - | TRBV6-2/TRBV6-3
CSASRVTYGYTF | TGCAGTGCTAGTAGGGTTACCTATGGCTACACCTTC | - | TRBJ1-2 | - | TRBV20-1
CSARAVRGNSPLHF | TGCAGTGCTAGAGCCGTGCGGGGGAATTCACCCCTCCACTTT | - | TRBJ1-6 | many | TRBV20-1
CASSPDRGAYGYTF | TGTGCCAGCAGCCCGGACAGGGGAGCCTATGGCTACACCTTC | TRBD1 | TRBJ1-2 | few | TRBV13
CASSQDAAGLETQYF | TGTGCCAGCAGCCAAGATGCGGCGGGGCTAGAGACCCAGTACTTC | - | TRBJ2-5 | - | TRBV4-2
CSVRKTVNTEAFF | TGCAGTGTTAGAAAAACAGTGAACACTGAAGCTTTCTTT | - | TRBJ1-1 | many | TRBV20-1
CASSLASGGTFYEQYF | TGTGCCAGCAGCTTAGCTAGCGGGGGGACCTTCTACGAGCAGTACTTC | TRBD2 | TRBJ2-7 | - | TRBV7-9
CASSQTGTSGGELFF | TGCGCCAGCAGCCAGACAGGGACTAGCGGCGGGGAGCTGTTTTTT | TRBD2 | TRBJ2-2 | many | TRBV4-3
CASSSALGSYGYTF | TGTGCCAGCAGCTCGGCCCTGGGGAGCTATGGCTACACCTTC | - | TRBJ1-2 | few | TRBV5-6
CASSSSPGRSPGETQYF | TGTGCCAGCAGCTCATCTCCGGGACGAAGCCCAGGAGAGACCCAGTACTTC | - | TRBJ2-5 | - | TRBV13
CAWSVTSEAFF | TGTGCCTGGAGTGTAACCTCTGAAGCTTTCTTT | - | TRBJ1-1 | - | TRBV30
CASSQEGRYSTDTQYF | TGCGCCAGCAGCCAAGAAGGCCGGTATAGCACAGATACGCAGTATTTT | - | TRBJ2-3 | - | TRBV4-1